This T cell receptor (beta chain) was identified during a study of T cell responses to AZD1222 COVID-19 vaccine. Findings and caveats of the study: Regions 160-218 and 743-854 dominated among vaccine-associated CD4 TCRs spanning spike. Two AZD1222 doses significantly raised spike-specific TCR breadth and depth over controls. Among those given AZD1222, only six were seropositive at baseline.

Repertoires were generated with immunoSEQ multiplex PCR, while TCRdb's copy carries only in-frame clones and drops some. This sample yields just over 70,000 clones, of which 85% are seen a single time; about 20% belongs to the top ten. A remark on this clone: What it binds is not known.

The CDR3 has 17 residues. The germline gives CDR1 SGHRS, CDR2 YFSETQ. V was shortened by 0 bases and J by 6 bases, with 19 bases between the two germline ends. The receptor was isolated from an adult in good health. The chain carries TRBV5-1 and TRBJ2-1, with D uncertain. Here the sequenced sample was peripheral blood, taken on day 0 of AZD1222 vaccination. The DNA for the CDR3 is TGCGCCAGCAGCTTGGATGGGTGGCAGGTGATGGGCAATGAGCAGTTCTTC. As protein: CASSLDGWQVMGNEQFF.